A selection of T cell receptor beta chains follows, all from one sample in a study of T-cell reconstitution after alpha-beta-depleted transplantation in children. TCRdb passed the PCR reads through MiXCR, listing each CDR3 protein once. The sample contains about 500,000 distinct CDR3 sequences, less than 35% of which appear only once. Sample: PBMCs from the stem cell graft donor, taken from the stem cell graft. The origin of the receptors is a human donor who donated a stem cell graft to a child with aplastic anemia. CDR3s include the opening cysteine and the closing phenylalanine or tryptophan. Fields, in order: CDR3 DNA, CDR3 protein, D gene, V gene, J gene, clone size. The D gene is left open where the match is weak. For some rows the clone size is stated as once, few or many, or as a class when expanded; others skip it.

DNA: TGCAGCGCGCTGCCAACGGTGCGGTACTTC
CDR3: CSALPTVRYF
D: NA
V: TRBV29-1
J: TRBJ2-4
size: NA

DNA: TGTGCCAGCAGCTTCGTCTCCTACGAGCAGTACTTC
CDR3: CASSFVSYEQYF
D: NA
V: TRBV5-5
J: TRBJ2-7
size: NA

DNA: TGTGCCAGCAGTCTCCAACCGACCATGAACACTGAAGCTTTCTTT
CDR3: CASSLQPTMNTEAFF
D: NA
V: TRBV28
J: TRBJ1-1
size: NA

DNA: TGTGCCAGCAGCTTATGGTTCGGGCCGCCTAGCAATCAGCCCCAGCATTTT
CDR3: CASSLWFGPPSNQPQHF
D: NA
V: TRBV11-3
J: TRBJ1-5
size: NA

DNA: NA
CDR3: CISVPEAIESGTEERVWQPQHF
D: NA
V: TRBV7-5
J: TRBJ1-5
size: few

DNA: TGTGCCAGCTCACCAGGTGTCCGAGTGAACACTGAAGCTTTCTTT
CDR3: CASSPGVRVNTEAFF
D: NA
V: TRBV18
J: TRBJ1-1
size: NA

DNA: TGTGCCAGCAGCGTGAACTCCTACGAGCAGTACTTC
CDR3: CASSVNSYEQYF
D: NA
V: TRBV9
J: TRBJ2-7
size: NA

DNA: TGCGCCAGCAGCCAAGTCTCAGGGAACACTGAAGCTTTCTTT
CDR3: CASSQVSGNTEAFF
D: NA
V: TRBV4-1
J: TRBJ1-1
size: NA

DNA: TGTGCCTGGAGTGGTGGCGGGAGGAACCCAGATACGCAGTATTTT
CDR3: CAWSGGGRNPDTQYF
D: TRBD2
V: TRBV30
J: TRBJ2-3
size: few

DNA: TGCAGTGCTAGAGAGAGGGGGCGAGGGGGAGATACGCAGTATTTT
CDR3: CSARERGRGGDTQYF
D: TRBD1
V: TRBV20-1
J: TRBJ2-3
size: NA

DNA: TGTGCCAGCAGTTTGAGGGGGCAACAGCCCCAGCATTTT
CDR3: CASSLRGQQPQHF
D: TRBD1
V: TRBV12-3/TRBV12-4
J: TRBJ1-5
size: NA

DNA: TGCAGCGTTGCAGGGCACTCTGGAAACACCATATATTTT
CDR3: CSVAGHSGNTIYF
D: NA
V: TRBV29-1
J: TRBJ1-3
size: NA

DNA: TGCGCCAGCAGCGAGGGACAGGGGGCGATTAGGCCTTCTTTATTT
CDR3: CASSEGQGAIRPSLF
D: TRBD1
V: TRBV5-1
J: TRBJ1-1
size: NA

DNA: TGTGCCAGCAGTTTAGCGTGGGACTTGCAGTTCTTC
CDR3: CASSLAWDLQFF
D: NA
V: TRBV6-6
J: TRBJ2-1
size: NA

DNA: TGTGCCAGCAGCCGGGGACAGGGAGGTTGGATTCGGGAGCAGTACTTC
CDR3: CASSRGQGGWIREQYF
D: TRBD1
V: TRBV6-1
J: TRBJ2-7
size: NA

DNA: TGCAGTGCCAGCAGGGGGCGGGGAAATTCACCCCTCCACTTT
CDR3: CSASRGRGNSPLHF
D: TRBD1
V: TRBV20-1
J: TRBJ1-6
size: NA

DNA: TGTGCCACCAGCAGAGATATCCTTCGACAGGGGATTTCCGGGGAGCTGTTTTTT
CDR3: CATSRDILRQGISGELFF
D: TRBD1
V: TRBV15
J: TRBJ2-2
size: few

DNA: TGTGCCAGCAGCCAAGATCGCAGGGCGGGGGATGAGCAGTTCTTC
CDR3: CASSQDRRAGDEQFF
D: TRBD2
V: TRBV14
J: TRBJ2-1
size: NA

DNA: TGTGCCAGCAGCTTAAGAATGGCCAACGTCCTGACTTTC
CDR3: CASSLRMANVLTF
D: NA
V: TRBV9
J: TRBJ2-6
size: NA

DNA: TGTGCCAGTAGTATCCTAGGGACAGGGGTTATGGTCACCGGGGAGCTGTTTTTT
CDR3: CASSILGTGVMVTGELFF
D: TRBD1
V: TRBV19
J: TRBJ2-2
size: NA

DNA: TGCAGTGCGGACGGGACAGGAATCTACAATGAGCAGTTCTTC
CDR3: CSADGTGIYNEQFF
D: TRBD1
V: TRBV20-1
J: TRBJ2-1
size: few

DNA: TGCAGCGTTGACCTGCCAGGAAGCTCCTACAATGAGCAGTTCTTC
CDR3: CSVDLPGSSYNEQFF
D: NA
V: TRBV29-1
J: TRBJ2-1
size: few

DNA: TGTGCCAGCAGCCCAACCGGGGTGGGAAATGAGCAGTTCTTC
CDR3: CASSPTGVGNEQFF
D: NA
V: TRBV7-2
J: TRBJ2-1
size: few

DNA: TGCGCCAGCAGCTTGGACCCCAGGGAGAACACTGAAGCTTTCTTT
CDR3: CASSLDPRENTEAFF
D: NA
V: TRBV5-1
J: TRBJ1-1
size: NA

DNA: TGTGCCAGCAGCTTACTGGGGACAGAGAACACTGAAGCTTTCTTT
CDR3: CASSLLGTENTEAFF
D: TRBD1
V: TRBV7-3
J: TRBJ1-1
size: few

DNA: TGCGCCAGCAGCTCGCCAACTAGGGCGAAAGAGCAGTTCTTC
CDR3: CASSSPTRAKEQFF
D: NA
V: TRBV5-1
J: TRBJ2-1
size: NA

DNA: TGTGCCTGGAGTGGTCAGGGTGTCAAAAACATTCAGTACTTC
CDR3: CAWSGQGVKNIQYF
D: NA
V: TRBV30
J: TRBJ2-4
size: few

DNA: TGTGCCAGCAGTTACTCGACCCTGACAGGGCCTGAAGCTTTCTTT
CDR3: CASSYSTLTGPEAFF
D: TRBD1
V: TRBV6-5
J: TRBJ1-1
size: NA

DNA: TGTGCCAGCAGCTTAGGGACAGGGCTTTATGGCTACACCTTC
CDR3: CASSLGTGLYGYTF
D: TRBD1
V: TRBV7-6
J: TRBJ1-2
size: NA

DNA: TGTGCCAGTTCACGGACAGGGTTCAGGACAGATACGCAGTATTTT
CDR3: CASSRTGFRTDTQYF
D: TRBD1
V: TRBV6-1
J: TRBJ2-3
size: NA

DNA: TGTGCCAGCAGCCTACTGACAGACATCCAAGAGACCCAGTACTTC
CDR3: CASSLLTDIQETQYF
D: NA
V: TRBV7-2
J: TRBJ2-5
size: NA

DNA: TGTGCCAGCAGTTTTCTCCATGTACAGGGCCCCGGGGAGCTGTTTTTT
CDR3: CASSFLHVQGPGELFF
D: NA
V: TRBV27
J: TRBJ2-2
size: NA

DNA: TGTGCCAGCAGTCCCTGGGGGTCAGGGGGCCCTCTAAAGCAGTACTTC
CDR3: CASSPWGSGGPLKQYF
D: TRBD1
V: TRBV28
J: TRBJ2-7
size: NA

DNA: TGCGCCAGCAGTGACAGATATCCCCCGTCGATGGCCACTGAAGCTTTCTTT
CDR3: CASSDRYPPSMATEAFF
D: NA
V: TRBV10-1
J: TRBJ1-1
size: few

DNA: TGCGCCAGCAGCCCCCGTTCGGGCTTTGAAGCTTTCTTT
CDR3: CASSPRSGFEAFF
D: NA
V: TRBV5-1
J: TRBJ1-1
size: few

DNA: TGTGCCAGCAGTTACGACCTGAACACTGAAGCTTTCTTT
CDR3: CASSYDLNTEAFF
D: NA
V: TRBV6-6
J: TRBJ1-1
size: few

DNA: TGTGCCAGCAGCTCCGGCGGGGATCAGCCCCAGCATTTT
CDR3: CASSSGGDQPQHF
D: NA
V: TRBV7-9
J: TRBJ1-5
size: NA

DNA: TGTGCCAGCAGCCAAGTGGGACAGAAAACCTCCTATGGCTACACCTTC
CDR3: CASSQVGQKTSYGYTF
D: TRBD1
V: TRBV3-1
J: TRBJ1-2
size: NA

DNA: TGTGCCAGCAGCGTAGGTGGGGGGCTAACAGATACGCAGTATTTT
CDR3: CASSVGGGLTDTQYF
D: NA
V: TRBV9
J: TRBJ2-3
size: few

DNA: TGCAGTGCTAGAGATGGGGGACAGGGGAAGCCCCAGCATTTT
CDR3: CSARDGGQGKPQHF
D: TRBD1
V: TRBV20-1
J: TRBJ1-5
size: once

DNA: TGCAGTGCTAGGGGGGACACCAACACCGGGGAGCTGTTTTTT
CDR3: CSARGDTNTGELFF
D: NA
V: TRBV20-1
J: TRBJ2-2
size: NA

DNA: TGCAGCGTCGGGGACAGGGCGCGCACTGAAGCTTTCTTT
CDR3: CSVGDRARTEAFF
D: TRBD1
V: TRBV29-1
J: TRBJ1-1
size: few

DNA: TGTGCCAGCAGTCTTACAGGAGCCTATGGCTACACCTTC
CDR3: CASSLTGAYGYTF
D: NA
V: TRBV6-2/TRBV6-3
J: TRBJ1-2
size: few

DNA: TGCGCCAGCTATGATCAGCCCCAGCATTTT
CDR3: CASYDQPQHF
D: NA
V: TRBV5-1
J: TRBJ1-5
size: few

DNA: TGTGCCAGCAGCCCCCGCTCGGACTCTAGCACAGATACGCAGTATTTT
CDR3: CASSPRSDSSTDTQYF
D: NA
V: TRBV9
J: TRBJ2-3
size: NA

DNA: TGTGCCAGCAGTTACTCGAGAGACAGGGGTGGAAACACCATATATTTT
CDR3: CASSYSRDRGGNTIYF
D: TRBD1
V: TRBV6-5
J: TRBJ1-3
size: NA

DNA: TGTGCCAGCAGCCCAGGATTGGGCATGAACACTGAAGCTTTCTTT
CDR3: CASSPGLGMNTEAFF
D: NA
V: TRBV7-2
J: TRBJ1-1
size: few

DNA: TGTGCCAGCTCACCAATTAGCGGGACATTGGATACGCAGTATTTT
CDR3: CASSPISGTLDTQYF
D: TRBD2
V: TRBV18
J: TRBJ2-3
size: few

DNA: TGCAGTGCTGATCGGGCCACAGATACGCAGTATTTT
CDR3: CSADRATDTQYF
D: NA
V: TRBV20-1
J: TRBJ2-3
size: few

DNA: TGCCCCTTGGATAACAGGGACATCCCAGATACGCAGTATTTT
CDR3: CPLDNRDIPDTQYF
D: NA
V: TRBV5-1
J: TRBJ2-3
size: NA

DNA: TGTGCCACCAGTGATTGGAACGGAGAGACCCAGTACTTC
CDR3: CATSDWNGETQYF
D: NA
V: TRBV24-1
J: TRBJ2-5
size: few

DNA: TGCAGCGTCCGGGAGGGGCTAGGCTACACCTTC
CDR3: CSVREGLGYTF
D: NA
V: TRBV29-1
J: TRBJ1-2
size: few

DNA: TGCGCCAGCAAACCGGGACCCTTCACAGATACGCAGTATTTT
CDR3: CASKPGPFTDTQYF
D: NA
V: TRBV10-1
J: TRBJ2-3
size: few

DNA: TGTGCCAGCAGCCCCCCTACCGCCTTACAAGAGACCCAGTACTTC
CDR3: CASSPPTALQETQYF
D: NA
V: TRBV7-2
J: TRBJ2-5
size: few

DNA: TGTGCCAGCCGGACTGGCTCTGGGGCCAACGTCCTGACTTTC
CDR3: CASRTGSGANVLTF
D: NA
V: TRBV7-9
J: TRBJ2-6
size: once

DNA: TGTGCCAGCAGCTTAGGGGGCGCTCAGGCCTACGAGCAGTACTTC
CDR3: CASSLGGAQAYEQYF
D: NA
V: TRBV7-2
J: TRBJ2-7
size: NA

DNA: TGTGCCAGCAGCGGACAGGGGAGGACAGATACGCAGTATTTT
CDR3: CASSGQGRTDTQYF
D: TRBD1
V: TRBV28
J: TRBJ2-3
size: NA

DNA: TGTGCCAGCAGCGTCGGGACTCACAATGAGCAGTTCTTC
CDR3: CASSVGTHNEQFF
D: NA
V: TRBV9
J: TRBJ2-1
size: NA